Each of the 19 T cell receptor beta chains below was sequenced from the same sample in a study of cytomegalovirus exposure and HLA in healthy donors. The study ran its PCR with 60 Vbeta and 13 Jbeta primers. Using immunoSEQ multiplex PCR, the repertoire was profiled, and TCRdb retains in-frame clones only, with some absent. The data hold some 160,000 clones, with roughly 10% observed a single time. Sequenced material: PBMCs. The receptors originated from a male donor in good health and CMV-seronegative.

This clone was found a few times. J is TRBJ2-7 and V is TRBV2; 7 positions agree with TRBD1. Trimming at V came to 7 bases and at J to 6 bases, leaving 15 bases not matched to a gene. This CDR3 spans 15 amino acids. In germline, CDR1 is SNHLY, CDR2 FYNNEI. The DNA of the CDR3 is TGTGCCAGCAAGGACCGGACAGGCGGCATTGCCGAGCAGTACTTC. It encodes CASKDRTGGIAEQYF.

The V call is TRBV4-3, the J call TRBJ2-5, with 10 bases matching TRBD2. The CDR3 consists of 18 residues. The junction had 18 bases not matched to a gene; V was cut back by 4 bases and J by 7 bases. Germline assignment: CDR1 LGHNA and CDR2 YSLEER. The CDR3 bases are TGCGCCAGCAGCCGCGAACTGGGAATAGCGGGGGGCAGAGGGACCCAGTACTTC. Its protein product is CASSRELGIAGGRGTQYF.

This clone occurred a few times. The V gene is TRBV7-9, the J gene TRBJ1-2, with 7 bases aligning to TRBD1. The CDR3 length is 12 residues. Germline loops: CDR1 SEHNR, CDR2 FQNEAQ (reference sequence). With 5 bases clipped from V and 7 bases from J, the junction kept 4 bases outside the gene matches. CDR3 amino acids: CASSKGGGGYTF. DNA of the CDR3: TGTGCCAGCAGCAAAGGGGGCGGTGGCTACACCTTC.

In this sample, this clone turned up a few times. The chain joins TRBV6-5 to TRBJ1-2, with a possible D match to TRBD1 (6 bases). CDR3 length equals 13 residues. Germline V lookup: CDR1 MNHEY, CDR2 SVGAGI. The ends were cut back, 2 bases at V and 6 bases at J, with 10 bases in the middle. In DNA form, the CDR3 reads TGTGCCAGCAGTTACCAGGGGTTGGATGGCTACACCTTC. Its translation is CASSYQGLDGYTF.

The chain recombines TRBV5-6 with TRBJ2-3; 9 bases match TRBD1. Trimming removed 1 base from V and 5 bases from J; junction bases left unmatched: 5. CDR3 length: 15 residues. Germline V gene data show CDR1 as SGHDT and CDR2 as YYEEEE. CDR3: CASSLSGTGKDTQYF. The CDR3 DNA is TGTGCCAGCAGCTTGTCCGGGACAGGGAAAGATACGCAGTATTTT.

V and J are TRBV9 and TRBJ2-7, with 7 nucleotides matching TRBD1. The CDR3 spans 15 residues. The germline CDR1 and CDR2 sequences are SGDLS and YYNGEE. V lost 3 bases and J lost 3; bases outside the gene matches: 9. As DNA, the CDR3 is TGTGCCAGCAGCGCCCAAGGGTACAGGGGCTACGAGCAGTACTTC. It yields the protein CASSAQGYRGYEQYF.

V is TRBV5-1 and J is TRBJ2-1; D remains unclear. Germline V CDR1 and CDR2: SGHRS, YFSETQ. Trimming left V 4 bases short and J 3 bases short, with 8 bases between. This CDR3 has 13 amino acids. DNA of the CDR3: TGCGCCAGCAGCCTCCCCAGCTACAATGAGCAGTTCTTC. It yields the protein CASSLPSYNEQFF.

There are a few counts of this clone. V usage is TRBV28 and J usage is TRBJ1-2; TRBD1 matches at 9 bases. This CDR3 is built from 14 residues. Germline lookup yields CDR1 MDHEN and CDR2 SYDVKM. V shed 6 bases, J shed 4 bases, and the junction held 6 bases outside the gene matches. The CDR3 here is CASRPTGGPYGYTF. The CDR3 DNA is TGTGCCAGCAGACCCACAGGGGGCCCCTATGGCTACACCTTC.

This chain links TRBV11-2 with TRBJ2-1; TRBD1 matches at 7 bases. This CDR3 has 16 residues. CDR1 and CDR2 from the germline V gene are SGHAT and FQNNGV. V trimming: 7 bases; J trimming: 8 bases; junction bases outside the gene matches: 17. CDR3 protein: CASNKQGRDRDYEQFF. DNA of the CDR3: TGTGCCAGCAACAAACAAGGCCGTGACAGGGATTATGAGCAGTTCTTC.

The V gene is TRBV6-6, the J gene TRBJ2-7; tentatively, D is TRBD1 (6 bases). The CDR3 has 12 amino acids. V lost 4 bases to trimming and J lost 2 bases, with 6 bases between them. In germline, CDR1 is MNHNY, CDR2 SVGAGI (reference sequence). CDR3 loop: CASSSGAYEQYF. The DNA of the CDR3 is TGTGCCAGCAGTTCAGGGGCCTACGAGCAGTACTTC.

This clone was seen a handful of times. The J gene is TRBJ1-6, the V gene TRBV19; tentatively, D is TRBD1 (5 bases). Germline assignment: CDR1 LNHDA and CDR2 SQIVND (reference sequence). V lost 7 bases and J lost 8, with 12 bases in between. The CDR3 length is 13 residues. CDR3 DNA: TGTGCCAGTAACGCAGGGTTGGATTCACCCCTCCACTTT. It encodes CASNAGLDSPLHF. Complete variable domain (other parts from reference TRBV19 and TRBJ1-6): DGGITQSPKYLFRKEGQNVTLSCEQNLNHDAMYWYRQDPGQGLRLIYYSQIVNDFQKGDIAEGYSVSREKKESFPLTVTSAQKNPTAFYLCASNAGLDSPLHFGNGTRLTVT.

The DNA for the CDR3 is TGTGCCAGCAGCGGACAGGGTGCGGTTCTCGATGGCTACACCTTC. This codes for CASSGQGAVLDGYTF. The chain joins TRBV28 to TRBJ1-2, with TRBD1 matching over 8 bases. V lost 6 bases and J lost 6; bases outside the gene matches: 12. This CDR3 spans 15 amino acids. In germline, CDR1 is MDHEN, CDR2 SYDVKM.

Only a few counts were recorded for this clone. The rearrangement joins TRBV5-6 to TRBJ1-6; 9 positions match TRBD1. Germline CDR1 SGHDT, CDR2 YYEEEE. The CDR3 loop spans 17 amino acids. The trim removed 0 bases at V and 4 bases at J, leaving 5 bases unmatched. The DNA of the CDR3 is TGTGCCAGCAGCTTGGCCGTGGGGACAGGGTATAATTCACCCCTCCACTTT. It specifies CASSLAVGTGYNSPLHF.

Only a few counts were recorded for this clone. This chain uses TRBV5-1 with TRBJ2-7; weak D call: TRBD2 (5 bases). The CDR3 has 14 residues. Trimming removed 4 bases from V and 2 bases from J, with 13 bases in between. CDR1 is SGHRS, CDR2 YFSETQ, per germline. This CDR3 is CASSHRTGAYEQYF. CDR3 sequence (DNA): TGCGCCAGCAGCCACCGGACCGGGGCCTACGAGCAGTACTTC.

This clone has just a few counts. V gene TRBV19 combines with J gene TRBJ2-7, with TRBD1 matching 10 bases. Germline lookup yields CDR1 LNHDA and CDR2 SQIVND (reference sequence). The ends lost 7 bases at V and 2 bases at J; junction bases unmatched: 5. This CDR3 is built from 14 residues. The DNA of the CDR3 is TGTGCCAGTACCGGGACAGGGGTCCCCTACGAGCAGTACTTC. Translated: CASTGTGVPYEQYF.

The chain combines TRBV5-1 with TRBJ1-6; D perhaps matches TRBD1 (6 bases). The CDR3 totals 15 residues. V was clipped by 0 bases and J by 7 bases, with 11 bases between them. The germline V gene encodes CDR1 SGHRS and CDR2 YFSETQ. The CDR3 DNA is TGCGCCAGCAGCTTGGACAGGGATAACAATTCACCCCTCCACTTT. The encoded protein is CASSLDRDNNSPLHF.

V is TRBV6-5 and J is TRBJ2-3; D may be TRBD2 (6 bases). V was cut by 8 bases and J by 2 bases, with 17 bases left in between. The germline CDR1 and CDR2 sequences are MNHEY and SVGAGI. This CDR3 is built from 15 residues. The CDR3 nucleotides are TGTGCCAGCCGATTTTCGGGACTCTTCACAGATACGCAGTATTTT. It specifies CASRFSGLFTDTQYF.

V gene TRBV29-1 combines with J gene TRBJ2-1; possibly TRBD1 for D (5 bases). The germline V gene has CDR1 SQVTM and CDR2 ANQGSEA. Trimming took 2 bases from V and 4 from J, leaving 9 bases between them. This CDR3 spans 13 amino acids. The chain's CDR3 is CSVEPDRYNEQFF. CDR3 nucleotides: TGCAGCGTTGAACCCGACAGATACAATGAGCAGTTCTTC.

Notes on this clone: The junction and the germline gene differ at one end; a read error may be behind it. The sample carries other DNA sequences with the same CDR3. The V call is TRBV7-7, the J call TRBJ2-3; possible D gene TRBD1, 6 bases. Germline assignment: CDR1 SSHAT and CDR2 FNYEAQ (reference sequence). The CDR3 is made up of 13 amino acids. The CDR3 loop is CASSMNRADTQYF. The CDR3 DNA reads TGTGCTAGCAGCATGAACAGGGCAGATACGCAGTATTTT.